Below, 6 T cell receptor beta chains from the same sample are listed, as sequenced in a study of cytotoxic CD8 clonotypes in ibrutinib-treated CLL. Data came from immunoSEQ multiplex PCR; TCRdb stores just in-frame clones and leaves some out. Here the sample spans around 300,000 clones, about 80% being singletons. Sample: PBMCs, taken before ibrutinib treatment. The receptors were gathered from a human donor with chronic lymphocytic leukemia.

On this clone itself: One end of the junction is discordant with germline, which a read error may explain. V and J are TRBV7-7 and TRBJ2-7; possible D gene TRBD2, 5 bases. CDR3 length: 14 residues. The germline V gene encodes CDR1 SSHAT and CDR2 FNYEAQ (reference sequence). This chain's CDR3 is CASSQADGLYEQYF. The DNA of the CDR3 is TGTGCTAGCAGCCAAGCGGACGGACTCTACGAGCAGTACTTC.

V is TRBV18 and J is TRBJ2-1; 14 bases match TRBD2. CDR3 length: 15 amino acids. Germline CDR1 and CDR2: KGHSH and LQKENI. V shed 3 bases and J 6 bases; nucleotides not matched to a gene: 1. This CDR3 reads CASSPTSGRVNEQFF. CDR3 bases: TGTGCCAGCTCACCGACTAGCGGGAGGGTCAATGAGCAGTTCTTC.

CDR3 DNA sequence: TGTGCCAGCAGCTTAGGGGGCCTAACAGGGTCCACTGAAGCTTTCTTT. Translated, it gives CASSLGGLTGSTEAFF. J is TRBJ1-1 and V is TRBV11-3, with D possibly matching TRBD1 (6 bases). V lost 1 base, J lost 4 bases, and 16 bases lay in between. Germline V gene sequence: CDR1 SGHNT, CDR2 YENEEA. The CDR3 is made up of 16 amino acids.

The V gene is TRBV28, the J gene TRBJ2-7, with D hard to call. V was pared by 7 bases and J by 0 bases, with 13 bases between. Germline lookup yields CDR1 MDHEN and CDR2 SYDVKM. The CDR3 is 14 residues long. CDR3 in amino acids: CASTLGFDSYEQYF. CDR3 in DNA: TGTGCCAGCACCTTAGGTTTTGACTCCTACGAGCAGTACTTC.

This clone is a singleton in its sample. V usage is TRBV11-2 and J usage is TRBJ2-5, with D perhaps being TRBD1 or TRBD2 (5 bases each). V gave up 5 bases and J gave up 2 bases, with 9 bases separating them. The germline gives CDR1 SGHAT, CDR2 FQNNGV. The CDR3 contains 13 residues. For the CDR3, the DNA is TGTGCCAGCAGCCGGGACCGACAAGAGACCCAGTACTTC. It specifies CASSRDRQETQYF. The variable domain in full, with the rest retrieved from reference TRBV11-2 and TRBJ2-5, is EAGVAQSPRYKIIEKRQSVAFWCNPISGHATLYWYQQILGQGPKLLIQFQNNGVVDDSQLPKDRFSAERLKGVDSTLKIQPAKLEDSAVYLCASSRDRQETQYFGPGTRLLVL.

This clone was seen once. The chain recombines TRBV6-1 with TRBJ2-3; D uncertain. The CDR3 contains 14 residues. Germline CDR1 and CDR2: MNHNS and SASEGT. Between the trimmed V and J ends, which lost 0 bases and 9 bases, there was a span of 13 bases. CDR3: CASSEAWRRPTQYF. The CDR3 region has the DNA TGTGCCAGCAGTGAAGCCTGGCGTCGACCGACGCAGTATTTT.